The 26 T cell receptor beta chains given below trace back to one sample, sequenced in a study of vaccination and CD4 T cells after COVID-19. Treatment in this sample: roughly 10-day PBMC culture with coronavirus spike peptide pools or control peptides (ViraFEST assay). The Oncomine TCR Beta short-read assay was applied to DNA of cultured CD4+ T cells. A single record per CDR3 protein comes from TCRdb applying MiXCR to the PCR reads. The sample carries over 9,000 distinct CDR3 sequences, around two thirds recorded once. For these receptors, no antigen is known. The sequenced material came from CD4+ T cells from blood, cultured in vitro. All receptors derive from a human donor who had recovered from COVID-19.

This clonotype has more than one count but fewer than ten. The chain is built from TRBV7-2 and TRBJ1-5, with D uncertain. CDR3 length: 17 amino acids. Germline V gene sequence: CDR1 SGHTA, CDR2 FQGNSA. The V gene lost 0 bases and the J gene lost 6 bases, with 18 bases spanning the gap. In DNA, the CDR3 is TGTGCCAGCAGCTTAGCGCCGATGCGATTGGTTGGTCAGCCCCAGCATTTT. Its protein product is CASSLAPMRLVGQPQHF. Using reference TRBV7-2 and TRBJ1-5 for the parts outside the CDR3, the full variable domain is GAGVSQSPSNKVTEKGKDVELRCDPISGHTALYWYRQSLGQGLEFLIYFQGNSAPDKSGLPSDRFSAERTGGSVSTLTIQRTQQEDSAVYLCASSLAPMRLVGQPQHFGDGTRLSIL.

This clonotype occurred once. The rearrangement uses TRBV7-2 and TRBJ1-2, with D possibly being TRBD1 (6 bases). Trimming left V 4 bases short and J 6 bases short, with 24 bases between. The CDR3 is 17 amino acids. The germline gives CDR1 SGHTA, CDR2 FQGNSA. The CDR3: CASSSPPGTLFIDGYTF. In DNA, the CDR3 is TGTGCCAGCAGCTCCCCCCCCGGGACACTTTTTATCGATGGCTACACCTTC.

This chain uses TRBV10-3 with TRBJ2-7; 7 nucleotides agree with TRBD2. The CDR3 is made up of 16 amino acids. Per the germline V gene, CDR1 is ENHRY and CDR2 is SYGVKD. V dropped 4 bases and J dropped 3; count of bases not matched to a gene: 12. This CDR3 is CAISAPRASGNYEQYF. Written as DNA, the CDR3 is TGTGCCATCAGTGCCCCAAGGGCTAGCGGAAACTACGAGCAGTACTTC.

This chain connects TRBV2 to TRBJ1-5, with D perhaps TRBD1 (6 bases). The CDR3 runs to 15 residues. CDR1 is SNHLY and CDR2 is FYNNEI in the germline V gene. V was shortened by 7 bases and J by 1 base, with 14 bases between the two germline ends. CDR3 sequence: CASTRLDRSNQPQHF. CDR3 in DNA: TGTGCCAGCACCCGACTGGACAGAAGCAATCAGCCCCAGCATTTT.

The CDR3 DNA is TGTGCCAGCAGTGACCTAGGTCATGGACTAGCTCCCCGGGATACGCAGTATTTT. Residues: CASSDLGHGLAPRDTQYF. The V gene is TRBV2, the J gene TRBJ2-3; the match to TRBD2 covers 8 bases. The CDR3 totals 18 residues. Trimming took 3 bases from V and 6 from J; bases not matched to a gene: 17. Germline V CDR1 and CDR2: SNHLY, FYNNEI.

The chain has TRBV30 and TRBJ1-1; 7 nucleotides line up with TRBD1. Losses at the gene ends were 4 bases for V and 7 bases for J; bases not matched to a gene: 3. Germline CDR1 and CDR2: GTSNPN and SVGIG (reference sequence). The CDR3 runs to 11 residues. CDR3 coding DNA: TGTGCCTGGAACAGGGGCTATGAAGCTTTCTTT. Protein product: CAWNRGYEAFF.

This chain links TRBV24-1 with TRBJ1-4; 8 bases agree with TRBD1. Germline-derived CDR1 and CDR2 are KGHDR and SFDVKD. The CDR3 is 15 amino acids. Trimming took 0 bases from V and 8 from J; bases not matched to a gene: 4. The chain's CDR3 is CATSDLNRGSEKLFF. CDR3 in DNA: TGTGCCACCAGTGATTTGAACAGGGGGAGCGAAAAACTGTTTTTT.

V usage is TRBV11-3 and J usage is TRBJ1-1; D gene unclear. The CDR3 spans 16 residues. V lost 1 base, J lost 4 bases, and 16 bases lay in between. CDR1 is SGHNT, CDR2 YENEEA, per germline. DNA for the CDR3: TGTGCCAGCAGCTTAGCGTCTTCAGCTTTGGGCACTGAAGCTTTCTTT. Residues: CASSLASSALGTEAFF.

V gene TRBV30 combines with J gene TRBJ1-5; D gene uncertain. The V gene lost 0 bases and the J gene lost 5 bases, with 11 bases spanning the gap. CDR1 GTSNPN and CDR2 SVGIG come from the germline V gene (reference sequence). The CDR3 loop spans 14 amino acids. The CDR3 is CAWSVRREDQPQHF. The CDR3 DNA is TGTGCCTGGAGTGTACGCCGAGAGGATCAGCCCCAGCATTTT.

DNA for the CDR3: TGTGCCAGCAGGGCGGGACAGGGGATCCAAGAGACCCAGTACTTC. Protein sequence: CASRAGQGIQETQYF. The gene calls are TRBV6-1 and TRBJ2-5; TRBD1 matches 10 bases. The ends lost 6 bases at V and 1 base at J; junction bases unmatched: 5. The CDR3 loop spans 15 amino acids. CDR1 is MNHNS, CDR2 SASEGT, per germline.

This chain joins TRBV29-1 and TRBJ1-2, with D possibly TRBD1 on 5 matching bases. The CDR3 has 13 amino acids. V dropped 3 bases and J dropped 4 bases, with 12 bases sitting between them. Looked up from germline, CDR1 is SQVTM and CDR2 is ANQGSEA. Here the CDR3 DNA reads TGCAGCGTTGAGTCGGGCAGGGTCTATGGCTACACCTTC. It translates to CSVESGRVYGYTF.

The chain employs TRBV30 and TRBJ2-2, with D unclear. The ends were cut back, 6 bases at V and 5 bases at J, with 19 bases in the middle. The CDR3 covers 15 residues. Per the germline V gene, CDR1 is GTSNPN and CDR2 is SVGIG (reference sequence). The CDR3 protein is CACPPRRSGTGELFF. CDR3 bases: TGTGCCTGTCCCCCCCGACGGTCAGGAACCGGGGAGCTGTTTTTT.

The chain uses TRBV18 and TRBJ1-1; D is unclear. The CDR3 consists of 14 residues. The V gene lost 0 bases and the J gene lost 9 bases, with 14 bases spanning the gap. Germline lookup yields CDR1 KGHSH and CDR2 LQKENI. The CDR3 reads CASSPPQLKGKAFF. In DNA form, the CDR3 reads TGTGCCAGCTCACCACCCCAGTTGAAGGGTAAAGCTTTCTTT.

The sample holds one count of this clonotype. V usage is TRBV2 and J usage is TRBJ1-1, with D perhaps matching TRBD1 (5 bases). The CDR3 is made up of 13 amino acids. V lost 6 bases to trimming and J lost 0 bases, with 8 bases between them. Germline assignment: CDR1 SNHLY and CDR2 FYNNEI. In DNA, the CDR3 is TGTGCCAGCAGACAGGACATGAACACTGAAGCTTTCTTT. This codes for CASRQDMNTEAFF.

The chain is built from TRBV20-1 and TRBJ1-2; perhaps TRBD1 as D (5 bases). Trimming pared 1 base from V and 7 bases from J, leaving 13 bases between. The CDR3 sequence is 13 residues long. CDR1 is DFQATT and CDR2 is SNEGSKA in the germline V gene (reference sequence). The CDR3 coding sequence is TGCAGTGCTAGAGGGGCAACCGGGGGTGGCTACACCTTC. It yields the protein CSARGATGGGYTF.

This clonotype has just a few counts. J is TRBJ2-2 and V is TRBV24-1, with 8 bases fitting TRBD2. Germline V gene sequence: CDR1 KGHDR, CDR2 SFDVKD. The length of the CDR3 is 15 residues. The ends lost 1 base at V and 3 bases at J; junction bases unmatched: 0. The CDR3 DNA reads as TGTGCCACCAGTGATTTACTAGCGGACACCGGGGAGCTGTTTTTT. It specifies CATSDLLADTGELFF.

CDR3 in DNA: TGTGCCAGCAGTCCAACTAGCGGGAAAAGCACAGATACGCAGTATTTT. It is translated as CASSPTSGKSTDTQYF. The chain employs TRBV28 and TRBJ2-3, with 10 bases identical to TRBD2. The CDR3 consists of 16 residues. After removal of 5 bases from V and 0 bases from J, the junction contained 5 bases not matched to a gene. Germline CDR1 reads MDHEN; CDR2 reads SYDVKM.

The V gene is TRBV19, the J gene TRBJ2-2, with 7 bases matching TRBD1. With 9 bases clipped from V and 0 bases from J, the junction kept 7 bases outside the gene matches. This CDR3 is built from 15 residues. Germline assignment: CDR1 LNHDA and CDR2 SQIVND (reference sequence). The CDR3 bases are TGTGCCAGCCAATCCGGGACAGCGAACACCGGGGAGCTGTTTTTT. This sequence encodes CASQSGTANTGELFF.

This chain uses TRBV30 with TRBJ1-4; a weak D match, TRBD1 (5 bases). Germline V gene lookup returns CDR1 GTSNPN and CDR2 SVGIG (reference sequence). The V end was cut by 0 bases, the J end by 7 bases, with 12 bases between. This CDR3 is built from 14 residues. The CDR3 loop is CAWSVGGAGEKLFF. The DNA for the CDR3 is TGTGCCTGGAGTGTGGGAGGGGCCGGTGAAAAACTGTTTTTT.

The chain combines TRBV7-8 with TRBJ2-7, with 8 bases that match TRBD2. This CDR3 has 14 residues. Germline CDR1 and CDR2: SGHVS and FQNEAQ. J lost 3 bases, V lost 5 bases, and 6 bases had no gene match. The CDR3 DNA follows: TGTGCCAGCAGCGAAGGGACTAGAAGCTACGAGCAGTACTTC. Its translation is CASSEGTRSYEQYF. The full variable domain, completed using reference TRBV7-8 and TRBJ2-7, is GAGVSQSPRYKVAKRGQDVALRCDPISGHVSLFWYQQALGQGPEFLTYFQNEAQLDKSGLPSDRFFAERPEGSVSTLKIQRTQQEDSAVYLCASSEGTRSYEQYFGPGTRLTVT.

This sequence joins TRBV4-3 and TRBJ2-3; D remains ambiguous. The germline V gene has CDR1 LGHNA and CDR2 YSLEER. This CDR3 has 17 residues. V lost 0 bases, J lost 1 base, and 14 bases lay in between. The DNA of the CDR3 is TGCGCCAGCAGCCAAGATCCAACGGGTCGAGGCACAGATACGCAGTATTTT. Translation: CASSQDPTGRGTDTQYF.

The rearrangement joins TRBV27 to TRBJ2-7, with TRBD2 matching 10 bases. CDR1 is MNHEY and CDR2 is SMNVEV in the germline V gene (reference sequence). The CDR3 runs to 16 residues. The J segment lost 0 bases and the V segment lost 5 bases, leaving 7 bases of the junction unmatched. The CDR3 DNA is TGTGCCAGCAGTCCCCACGGGACTAGCGTCTCCTACGAGCAGTACTTC. This sequence encodes CASSPHGTSVSYEQYF.

The chain couples TRBV20-1 to TRBJ1-6, with 8 bases matching TRBD1. V dropped 6 bases and J dropped 6; count of bases not matched to a gene: 4. From germline, CDR1 is DFQATT and CDR2 SNEGSKA (reference sequence). This CDR3 region has 13 residues. CDR3 region: CSALDRGNSPLHF. In DNA, the CDR3 is TGCAGTGCCTTAGACAGGGGTAATTCACCCCTCCACTTT.

This clonotype has just a few counts. The V and J genes are TRBV20-1 and TRBJ1-3; TRBD1 is a possible D gene (5 bases). CDR1 is DFQATT and CDR2 is SNEGSKA in the germline V gene (reference sequence). The CDR3 is made up of 14 amino acids. Between the trimmed V and J ends, which lost 6 bases and 0 bases, there was a span of 12 bases. CDR3 residues: CSAEKRGSGNTIYF. CDR3 DNA: TGCAGTGCAGAAAAGAGGGGCTCTGGAAACACCATATATTTT.

This sequence joins TRBV18 and TRBJ1-2; 8 bases align to TRBD1. V was clipped by 3 bases and J by 5 bases; unmatched bases: 2. The CDR3 spans 13 residues. Germline V CDR1 and CDR2: KGHSH, LQKENI. The chain's CDR3 is CASSPGQEYGYTF. The CDR3 region has the DNA TGTGCCAGCTCACCGGGACAGGAATATGGCTACACCTTC.

The J gene is TRBJ1-1, the V gene TRBV19; possible D gene TRBD1, 5 bases. The germline V gene encodes CDR1 LNHDA and CDR2 SQIVND (reference sequence). The CDR3 has 12 amino acids. V gave up 3 bases and J gave up 11 bases, with 13 bases separating them. This CDR3 reads CASSISGLSAFF. CDR3 sequence (DNA): TGTGCCAGTAGTATTTCGGGGCTGAGTGCTTTCTTT. The entire variable domain, with the rest obtained from reference TRBV19 and TRBJ1-1, is as follows: DGGITQSPKYLFRKEGQNVTLSCEQNLNHDAMYWYRQDPGQGLRLIYYSQIVNDFQKGDIAEGYSVSREKKESFPLTVTSAQKNPTAFYLCASSISGLSAFFGQGTRLTVV.